The T cell receptor beta chain under discussion was sequenced for a study of graft-versus-host responses after intestinal transplantation (dated by TCRdb to about 2021). About the investigation overall: Multivisceral, liver-intestinal, or isolated intestinal transplants were received by the recipients. Anti-thymocyte globulin induction was given to all recipients, followed by maintenance tacrolimus and steroids for 2 to 3 years. A peak of at least 4% donor T cells among recipient peripheral blood mononuclear cells was the definition used for donor T cell macrochimerism. After intestinal transplantation, graft-versus-host and host-versus-graft alloreactive T cell clones in the graft, circulation and bone marrow were tracked using bulk TCR-beta CDR3 sequencing. The cohort enrolled 20 to 30 intestinal transplant recipients including one retransplant, and a few patients lacking pretransplant specimens were excluded. Samples from three later patients were sequenced in-house on an Illumina MiSeq with MiXCR processing rather than by the commercial service. Alloreactive clones were identified by sequencing pre-transplant mixed lymphocyte reaction products and comparing these products with unstimulated pre-transplant donor and recipient T cells.

Its CDR3 holds 15 amino acids, cysteine through phenylalanine. The only DNA kept is the CDR3, 45 bases in frame from the first base. The trim is 5 bases for V and 4 bases for J, with a gap of 13 bases between the germline ends. From a lookup of the germline V gene, CDR1 and CDR2 are SGHRS and YFSETQ. About this clone itself: What this receptor recognizes is not known. No per-base quality is available; no much larger clone lies one base away.

The receptor library was made with the immunoSEQ multiplex PCR assay. For most patients, genomic DNA was subjected to high-throughput TCR-beta CDR3 sequencing by Adaptive Biotechnologies. The source study handled its data this way. TCR sequencing data for more than 15 patients were retrieved from Adaptive's ImmunoSEQ software; a few other patients were processed with MiXCR and VDJtools. CDR3 nucleotide sequences shared by donor and recipient were removed because the origin of these sequences could not be assigned. At least 2-fold expansion over unstimulated cells and a minimum CFSE-low frequency of 0.002% (template counts) or 0.001% (read counts) were required for clones to be classified as alloreactive. Clones were considered mappable if detected in sequenced pre-transplant spleen, lymph node, or MLR CFSE-low populations of the donor or recipient. The cumulative frequency of alloreactive clones was calculated as a percentage of all sequences, weighted by copy number. Sourced from immuneACCESS, this table was stored by TCRdb with only in-frame sequences that have V and J called. A share of the clones is absent; for the studies checked, an unresolved V gene accounts for under half, and the remainder has no known explanation. V, J and clone size were drawn from that table, and D and trimming were deduced from the DNA. A total of some 40,000 clones appear in this sample, 75% to 95% of them only once. 2% to 3% of the sample is held by the ten biggest clonotypes.

Blood samples were collected up to 4 times in the first month after transplant and then at least monthly when available. Broad study findings and their caveats: Peak levels of circulating GvH clones were associated with declines in HvG clones early after transplant. In the allografts of patients with donor T cell macrochimerism, GvH to HvG T cell clonal ratios were high. Conclusions were limited by the relatively low number and heterogeneity of intestinal transplant patients. GvH clones were detected in recipient bone marrow, and some appeared earlier in ileal mucosa or blood, consistent with an intestinal mucosal origin.

The clonotype comes from a human patient who received an intestinal transplant, so some T cells may come from the graft donor. The chain uses TRBV5-1 and TRBJ1-6; possibly the D gene is TRBD1, per 6 matching bases. The input for sequencing was PBMCs, taken around 43 weeks after intestinal transplant. Here is the DNA: TGCGCCAGCAGGATAGGACAGCAATATAATTCACCCCTCCACTTT. It specifies CASRIGQQYNSPLHF.